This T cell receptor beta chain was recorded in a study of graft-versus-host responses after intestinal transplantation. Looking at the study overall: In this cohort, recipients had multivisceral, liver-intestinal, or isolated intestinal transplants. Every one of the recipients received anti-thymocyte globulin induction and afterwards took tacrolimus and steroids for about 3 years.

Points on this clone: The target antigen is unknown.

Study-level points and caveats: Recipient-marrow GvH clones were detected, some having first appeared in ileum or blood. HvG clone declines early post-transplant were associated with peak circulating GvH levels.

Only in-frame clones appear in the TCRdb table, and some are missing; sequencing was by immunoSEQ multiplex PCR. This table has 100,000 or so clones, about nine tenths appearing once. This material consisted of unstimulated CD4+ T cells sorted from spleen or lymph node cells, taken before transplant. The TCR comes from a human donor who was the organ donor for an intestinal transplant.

CDR3 region: CASGGSGGARDEQYF. Here the CDR3 DNA reads TGTGCCAGCGGAGGGAGCGGGGGGGCCAGGGACGAGCAGTACTTC. The rearrangement links TRBV2 to TRBJ2-7; the match to TRBD2 covers 10 bases. Germline-derived CDR1 and CDR2 are SNHLY and FYNNEI. This CDR3 region has 15 residues. Trimming took 8 bases from V and 5 from J; bases not matched to a gene: 12.